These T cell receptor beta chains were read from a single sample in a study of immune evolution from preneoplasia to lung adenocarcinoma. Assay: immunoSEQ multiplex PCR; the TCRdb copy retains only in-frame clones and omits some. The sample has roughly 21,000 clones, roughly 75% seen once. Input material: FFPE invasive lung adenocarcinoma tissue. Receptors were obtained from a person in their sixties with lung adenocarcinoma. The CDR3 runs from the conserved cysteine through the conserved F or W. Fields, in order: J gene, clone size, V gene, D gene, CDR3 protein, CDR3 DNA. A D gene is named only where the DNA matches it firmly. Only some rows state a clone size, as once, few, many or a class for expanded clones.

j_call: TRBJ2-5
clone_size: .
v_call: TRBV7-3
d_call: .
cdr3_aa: CASSAGATLQETQYF
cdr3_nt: TGTGCCAGCAGCGCCGGGGCCACCTTACAAGAGACCCAGTACTTC

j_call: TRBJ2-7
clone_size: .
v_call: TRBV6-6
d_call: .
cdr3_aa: CASTHGVDLYEQYF
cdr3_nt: TGTGCCAGCACCCACGGGGTCGACCTCTACGAGCAGTACTTC

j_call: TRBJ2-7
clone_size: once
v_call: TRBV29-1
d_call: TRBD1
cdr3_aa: CSGGQGIYEQYF
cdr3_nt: TGCAGCGGGGGACAGGGGATATACGAGCAGTACTTC

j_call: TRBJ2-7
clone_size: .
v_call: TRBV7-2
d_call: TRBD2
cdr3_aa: CASSPWTSGAYEQYF
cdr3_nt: TGTGCCAGCAGCCCCTGGACTAGCGGCGCCTACGAGCAGTACTTC

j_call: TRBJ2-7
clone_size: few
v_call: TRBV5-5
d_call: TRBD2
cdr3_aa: CASSLAGSGRARYEQYF
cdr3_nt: TGTGCCAGCAGCTTGGCGGGTAGCGGGAGGGCGCGCTACGAGCAGTACTTC

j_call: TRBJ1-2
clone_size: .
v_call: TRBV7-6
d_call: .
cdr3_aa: CASSLEAGSNYGYTF
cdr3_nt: TGTGCCAGCAGCTTAGAAGCAGGATCTAACTATGGCTACACCTTC

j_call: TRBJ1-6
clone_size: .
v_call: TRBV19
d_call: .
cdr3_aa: CASRDRKNSPLHF
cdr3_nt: TGTGCCAGTAGAGACAGGAAGAATTCACCCCTCCACTTT

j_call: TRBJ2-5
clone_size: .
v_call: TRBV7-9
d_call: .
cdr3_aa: CASSLNPGIRGTQYF
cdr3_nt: TGTGCCAGCAGCTTAAACCCAGGGATACGGGGGACCCAGTACTTC

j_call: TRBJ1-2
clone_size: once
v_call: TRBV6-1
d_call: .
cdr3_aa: CASRPTGFGYGYTF
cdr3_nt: TGTGCCAGCAGGCCAACAGGGTTCGGCTATGGCTACACCTTC

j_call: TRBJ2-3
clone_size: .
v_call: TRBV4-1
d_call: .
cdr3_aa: CASSQDRWTDTQYF
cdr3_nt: TGCGCCAGCAGCCAAGATCGGTGGACAGATACGCAGTATTTT